These 14 T cell receptor beta chains came from one sample sequenced in a study of blood T cell repertoires in COVID-19. Profiled with immunoSEQ multiplex PCR; TCRdb holds only in-frame clones, not every one. The sample holds 70,000 or so clones; approximately 80% are singletons and the top ten take less than 20%. What was sequenced was peripheral blood. These receptors all come from a human donor in a cohort sampled during active COVID-19.

This sequence joins TRBV5-6 and TRBJ2-1, with D tentatively TRBD2 (7 bases). Germline CDR1 SGHDT, CDR2 YYEEEE. Deletions cut 2 bases from V and 7 bases from J, with 16 bases between. The CDR3 is made up of 15 amino acids. The CDR3 spells CASSFFAGAANEQFF. CDR3 nucleotides: TGTGCCAGCAGCTTCTTTGCGGGGGCCGCGAATGAGCAGTTCTTC.

The chain combines TRBV18 with TRBJ1-4; 9 bases agree with TRBD1. The CDR3 extends over 17 amino acids. Per germline, CDR1 KGHSH and CDR2 LQKENI. V lost 3 bases, J lost 5 bases, and 10 bases stayed unmatched. The CDR3 is CASSPNRQGQGNEKLFF. DNA of the CDR3: TGTGCCAGCTCACCTAACCGCCAGGGACAGGGAAATGAAAAACTGTTTTTT.

This clone was counted between two and nine times. The chain couples TRBV7-9 to TRBJ2-7, with 8 nucleotides matching TRBD2. CDR1 and CDR2 (germline): SEHNR, FQNEAQ (reference sequence). The junction had 1 base not matched to a gene; V was cut back by 5 bases and J by 4 bases. This CDR3 is 12 amino acids long. CDR3 residues: CASSPSGYEQYF. CDR3 coding DNA: TGTGCCAGCAGCCCTAGCGGGTACGAGCAGTACTTC. The entire variable domain, with the rest obtained from reference TRBV7-9 and TRBJ2-7, is as follows: DTGVSQNPRHKITKRGQNVTFRCDPISEHNRLYWYRQTLGQGPEFLTYFQNEAQLEKSRLLSDRFSAERPKGSFSTLEIQRTEQGDSAMYLCASSPSGYEQYFGPGTRLTVT.

There are a few counts of this clone. V is TRBV2 and J is TRBJ1-2, with a weak D call TRBD1 (6 bases). Between the trimmed V and J ends, which lost 2 bases and 6 bases, there was a span of 13 bases. This CDR3 contains 14 residues. From germline, CDR1 is SNHLY and CDR2 FYNNEI. This CDR3 reads CASSERRRGDGYTF. CDR3 bases: TGTGCCAGCAGTGAAAGGCGCAGGGGCGATGGCTACACCTTC. The full variable domain, in which reference TRBV2 and TRBJ1-2 provide the parts outside the CDR3, is EPEVTQTPSHQVTQMGQEVILRCVPISNHLYFYWYRQILGQKVEFLVSFYNNEISEKSEIFDDQFSVERPDGSNFTLKIRSTKLEDSAMYFCASSERRRGDGYTFGSGTRLTVV.

The rearrangement joins TRBV30 to TRBJ1-1, with 7 bases fitting TRBD1. Unmatched junction bases numbered 15, after V lost 5 bases and J lost 0 bases. The CDR3 sequence is 17 residues long. Germline values: CDR1 GTSNPN, CDR2 SVGIG (reference sequence). CDR3 nucleotide sequence: TGTGCCTGGCAACTAAAGACAGGGTTGATAATGAACACTGAAGCTTTCTTT. Protein product: CAWQLKTGLIMNTEAFF.

V and J are TRBV3-1 (or the pseudogene TRBV3-2) and TRBJ1-5; D is undetermined. V was shortened by 0 bases and J by 2 bases, with 5 bases between the two germline ends. The CDR3 runs 14 residues. Germline CDR1 is LGHDT and CDR2 is YNNKEL (reference sequence). The CDR3 bases are TGTGCCAGCAGCCAAGATAGAGGCAATCAGCCCCAGCATTTT. This sequence encodes CASSQDRGNQPQHF.

The chain joins TRBV6-4 to TRBJ1-2, with 10 bases fitting TRBD1. This CDR3 is 12 amino acids long. Losses at the gene ends were 6 bases for V and 8 bases for J; bases not matched to a gene: 3. Germline CDR1 is MRHNA and CDR2 is SNTAGT. The CDR3 region is CASRGQGTGYTF. The CDR3 DNA follows: TGTGCCAGCAGGGGACAGGGGACAGGCTACACCTTC.

With regard to this clone: One junction end disagrees with the germline gene, perhaps due to a read error. This chain joins TRBV5-6 and TRBJ2-1; 8 bases line up with TRBD2. CDR3 length: 15 amino acids. Germline CDR1 reads SGHDT; CDR2 reads YYEEEE. In nucleotides, the CDR3 is TGTGCCCGCAGCTTGGGGGGCGGGAGGAGGGATGAGCAGTTCTTC. As protein: CARSLGGGRRDEQFF.

This clone was detected only once. The chain carries TRBV5-1 and TRBJ2-3, with D possibly TRBD1 on 6 matching bases. CDR1 and CDR2 (germline): SGHRS, YFSETQ. The V end lost 4 bases, the J end lost 0 bases, and 9 bases lay between the germline ends. This CDR3 spans 14 amino acids. The CDR3 here is CASSPQGSTDTQYF. CDR3 bases: TGCGCCAGCAGCCCACAGGGAAGCACAGATACGCAGTATTTT.

The chain carries TRBV3-1 (or the pseudogene TRBV3-2) and TRBJ1-5; 9 nucleotides match TRBD1. Germline lookup yields CDR1 LGHDT and CDR2 YNNKEL (reference sequence). The J segment lost 7 bases and the V segment lost 1 base, leaving 2 bases of the junction unmatched. The CDR3 has 14 amino acids. CDR3 coding DNA: TGTGCCAGCAGCCAAGGGACAGGGGCCCAGCCCCAGCATTTT. It encodes CASSQGTGAQPQHF.

V and J are TRBV13 and TRBJ2-2; 16 bases agree with TRBD2. The CDR3 spans 23 residues. With V trimmed by 1 base and J by 0 bases, 14 bases remained unmatched. In germline, CDR1 is PRHDT, CDR2 FYEKMQ (reference sequence). CDR3 nucleotides: TGTGCCAGCAGCTTAGAACAACCCGGGACTAGCGGGAGGGCCGGAGCGAACACCGGGGAGCTGTTTTTT. It specifies CASSLEQPGTSGRAGANTGELFF.

V usage is TRBV7-2 and J usage is TRBJ2-3; 9 bases align to TRBD1. Trimming cost V 1 base and J 3 bases; bases outside gene matches: 2. This CDR3 contains 15 residues. From germline, CDR1 is SGHTA and CDR2 FQGNSA. CDR3 sequence: CASSLVGTGTDTQYF. The CDR3 DNA follows: TGTGCCAGCAGCTTAGTTGGGACAGGGACAGATACGCAGTATTTT.

The chain employs TRBV19 and TRBJ2-2; tentatively, D is TRBD2 (6 bases). V was trimmed by 5 bases and J by 0 bases, leaving 10 bases between them. This CDR3 is built from 15 residues. Germline V gene lookup returns CDR1 LNHDA and CDR2 SQIVND (reference sequence). The CDR3 protein is CASSLSGSNTGELFF. In nucleotides, the CDR3 is TGTGCCAGTAGTCTTAGCGGTTCGAACACCGGGGAGCTGTTTTTT.

The chain carries TRBV7-2 and TRBJ2-5, with 12 bases matching TRBD2. The CDR3 is made up of 17 amino acids. Germline V gene lookup returns CDR1 SGHTA and CDR2 FQGNSA. V gave up 4 bases and J gave up 1 base; unmatched junction bases: 7. The CDR3 is CASSSGLAGNPQETQYF. In DNA, the CDR3 is TGTGCCAGCAGCTCCGGACTAGCGGGAAATCCCCAAGAGACCCAGTACTTC.